This T cell receptor (beta chain) derives from a study of cytomegalovirus exposure and HLA in healthy donors. Findings and caveats of the study: A link between a missense DCLRE1C variant and TCR beta V- and J-gene trimming emerged from a later analysis. Earlier findings revealed that most TCR beta V segments proved productive either about 87% or about 30% of the time.

Turning to this clone: Its antigen is not known.

The PCR was carried out with 60 Vbeta primers and 13 Jbeta primers. TCRdb's table, derived via immunoSEQ multiplex PCR, lists solely in-frame clones and lacks some. The table includes around 180,000 clones, 80% to 90% detected once. This CDR3 has 11 residues. Trimming stripped 3 bases from V and 2 bases from J, with 3 bases between. Germline CDR1 reads SQVTM; CDR2 reads ANQGSEA. Sequenced: PBMCs. This receptor was taken from a male donor in good health and CMV-seronegative. This sequence joins TRBV29-1 and TRBJ2-3; D is unclear. CDR3 residues: CSVDNTDTQYF. The CDR3 DNA sequence: TGCAGCGTTGACAACACAGATACGCAGTATTTT.